The 4 T cell receptor beta chains below come from one sample, sequenced in a study of OX40 agonist ivuxolimab in advanced cancers. This table comes from immunoSEQ multiplex PCR, and its TCRdb copy is limited to in-frame clones, with some not included. The sample has some 90,000 clones; roughly nine tenths are singletons. The material sequenced was CD4+ or CD8+ T cells sorted from blood, taken in a trial of the OX40 agonist ivuxolimab. These receptor sequences come from an adult with an advanced solid tumor such as melanoma, head and neck, liver or kidney cancer.

Notes on this clone: Other DNA sequences in the same sample also yield this CDR3. The J gene is TRBJ1-4, the V gene TRBV2; 11 bases map to TRBD1. V dropped 6 bases and J dropped 7; count of bases not matched to a gene: 1. The CDR3 covers 13 residues. Germline V gene data show CDR1 as SNHLY and CDR2 as FYNNEI. The CDR3 sequence: CASRGTGGEKLFF. As DNA, the CDR3 is TGTGCCAGCAGGGGGACAGGGGGTGAAAAACTGTTTTTT.

V usage is TRBV28 and J usage is TRBJ2-5, with D possibly being TRBD1 or TRBD2 (5 bases each). The J call may be in error: the DNA end matches TRBJ2-7 better. CDR3 size: 13 residues. CDR1 is MDHEN, CDR2 SYDVKM, per germline. Written as DNA, the CDR3 is TGTGCCAGCAGTTGGGGGACGGCCTACGAGCAGTACTTC. Protein sequence: CASSWGTAYEQYF.

CDR3 protein: CASTVLESDTQYF. The CDR3 bases are TGTGCCAGCACTGTTCTAGAATCAGATACGCAGTATTTT. This rearrangement joins TRBV2 to TRBJ2-3; D ambiguous. CDR1 is SNHLY and CDR2 is FYNNEI in the germline V gene. The CDR3 runs 13 residues. V lost 7 bases and J 4 bases, leaving 12 bases between the germline ends.

The rearrangement links TRBV14 to TRBJ2-5; unclear D gene. The V gene lost 4 bases and the J gene lost 5 bases, with 17 bases spanning the gap. CDR3 length: 15 residues. Germline V gives CDR1 SGHDN, CDR2 FVKESK. The CDR3 is CASSPSLPGLETQYF. In DNA form, the CDR3 reads TGTGCCAGCAGCCCAAGCCTACCAGGTCTGGAGACCCAGTACTTC.